Shown below are 26 T cell receptor beta chains from a single sample sequenced in a study of blood T cells in healthy people across ages. Together with a sample-barcoded 5' primer, a J-beta primer mix was included in a second PCR lasting roughly 6 to 12 cycles. One entry per CDR3 protein results from TCRdb running MiXCR on the 5' RACE reads. The data hold about 1.5 million distinct CDR3 sequences, with approximately 43% observed a single time. The sample consisted of blood. The receptors shown here come from a woman younger than 30 in good health.

This chain connects TRBV28 to TRBJ2-7; D is perhaps TRBD2 (7 bases). Germline assignment: CDR1 MDHEN and CDR2 SYDVKM. The CDR3 length is 13 residues. Trimming removed 5 bases from V and 5 bases from J, with 13 bases in between. The CDR3 sequence: CASSRGASHEQYF. The DNA of the CDR3 is TGTGCCAGCAGTCGGGGGGCGAGTCACGAGCAGTACTTC.

Concerning this clonotype itself: At one boundary the junction diverges from the germline segment, which might be a read error. V gene TRBV11-2 combines with J gene TRBJ1-1; 7 bases line up with TRBD1. The germline V gene encodes CDR1 SGHAT and CDR2 FQNNGV. The CDR3 runs to 15 residues. The CDR3 region has the DNA TGTGCCAGCAGCTCTCACGACAGGGTGGGCACTGGAGCTTTCTTT. Amino acid sequence: CASSSHDRVGTGAFF.

This clonotype was counted between two and nine times. The chain combines TRBV27 with TRBJ2-1; D possibly corresponds to TRBD1 (5 bases). The CDR3 runs to 14 residues. The germline V gene has CDR1 MNHEY and CDR2 SMNVEV (reference sequence). The V gene lost 2 bases and the J gene lost 7 bases, with 12 bases spanning the gap. The CDR3 DNA sequence: TGTGCCAGCAGTTTAGGGGTGCAGGGTAATGAGCAGTTCTTC. This gives the protein CASSLGVQGNEQFF.

The genes are TRBV28 and TRBJ2-1; D is unclear. Germline CDR1 MDHEN, CDR2 SYDVKM. Trimming removed 7 bases at V and 3 bases at J, with 7 bases between. This CDR3 region has 12 residues. The CDR3 reads CASKWGYNEQFF. CDR3 nucleotides: TGTGCCAGCAAGTGGGGCTACAATGAGCAGTTCTTC.

The rearrangement joins TRBV27 to TRBJ2-5; D possibly corresponds to TRBD1 (5 bases). The V gene lost 5 bases and the J gene lost 5 bases, with 12 bases spanning the gap. Looked up from germline, CDR1 is MNHEY and CDR2 is SMNVEV (reference sequence). The CDR3 extends over 13 amino acids. CDR3 sequence (DNA): TGTGCCAGCAGTGGATTGGGGCGCGAGACCCAGTACTTC. Translating it yields CASSGLGRETQYF.

CDR3 bases: TGTGCCAGCAGCATGGGACAGGGGAGGCCAGATACGCAGTATTTT. Its translation is CASSMGQGRPDTQYF. V gene TRBV5-4 combines with J gene TRBJ2-3; 10 bases match TRBD1. Germline CDR1 and CDR2: SGHNT and YYREEE (reference sequence). The CDR3 has 15 residues. J was trimmed by 4 bases and V by 4 bases; bases with no gene match: 6.

This chain joins TRBV14 and TRBJ1-6; no clear D gene. The CDR3 extends over 13 amino acids. V was cut by 0 bases and J by 8 bases, with 5 bases left in between. Germline V gene lookup returns CDR1 SGHDN and CDR2 FVKESK. The CDR3 DNA reads TGTGCCAGCAGCCAAGATCTTTATTCACCCCTCCACTTT. Protein: CASSQDLYSPLHF.

CDR3 loop: CASSFRQARQPQHF. DNA for the CDR3: TGTGCCAGCAGTTTTAGACAGGCGAGGCAGCCCCAGCATTTT. The J gene is TRBJ1-5, the V gene TRBV12-3 or TRBV12-4, with TRBD1 as a possible D gene (6 bases). The CDR3 is 14 residues long. Trimming shortened V by 3 bases and J by 7 bases, and 13 bases separated the two germline ends.

The sample holds one count of this clonotype. It may be a read error: a sequence one base away is much more abundant. V and J are TRBV9 and TRBJ2-1; 10 bases fit TRBD1. Germline loops: CDR1 SGDLS, CDR2 YYNGEE. The V and J ends lost 3 bases and 12 bases, in that order; junction bases with no gene match: 6. This CDR3 comprises 13 residues. In DNA form, the CDR3 reads TGTGCCAGCAGCGGGGACAGGGGACATGGGCAGTTCTTC. This encodes CASSGDRGHGQFF.

The chain carries TRBV20-1 and TRBJ1-5; 8 bases match TRBD1. The CDR3 is 13 amino acids. Trimming removed 5 bases from V and 5 bases from J; junction bases left unmatched: 5. CDR1 is DFQATT, CDR2 SNEGSKA, per germline (reference sequence). The CDR3 DNA reads TGCAGTGCTGACTCAGGGGGCGATCAGCCCCAGCATTTT. Its translation is CSADSGGDQPQHF.

This clonotype was recorded at least ten times. CDR3 nucleotide sequence: TGTGCCAGCAGACCCGGAGGAGCCTACAATGAGCAGTTCTTC. Its translation: CASRPGGAYNEQFF. This chain joins TRBV28 and TRBJ2-1; maybe TRBD2 (5 bases). The CDR3 has 14 amino acids. The germline V and J ends were trimmed by 6 bases and 2 bases, with 11 bases remaining between them. Germline V gene lookup returns CDR1 MDHEN and CDR2 SYDVKM.

The chain has TRBV29-1 and TRBJ2-3; 13 nucleotides match TRBD2. V lost 4 bases and J lost 8; bases outside the gene matches: 9. This CDR3 has 15 residues. From germline, CDR1 is SQVTM and CDR2 ANQGSEA. The CDR3 coding sequence is TGCAGCGTTGTGCTGGGACTAGCGGGATCCCCTACGCAGTATTTT. This encodes CSVVLGLAGSPTQYF.

The chain is built from TRBV21-1 and TRBJ2-6. TRBV21-1 has pseudogene status. The CDR3 loop spans 15 amino acids. CDR3: CASSKARSGANVPTF. DNA for the CDR3: TGTGCCAGCAGCAAAGCCAGGTCTGGGGCCAACGTCCCGACTTTC.

A word on this clonotype: This clone may be a read error of a much larger clone one base away. The V and J genes are TRBV4-3 and TRBJ2-3; no reliable D call. CDR3 length: 14 residues. Germline CDR1 and CDR2: LGHNA and YSLEER. CDR3 nucleotides: TGCGCCAGCAGCCAAGTAACTTCGCCAGATATGCAGTATTTT. As protein: CASSQVTSPDMQYF.

This clonotype appeared many times. V is TRBV7-9 and J is TRBJ2-1; the match to TRBD2 covers 7 bases. The CDR3 totals 15 residues. After removal of 3 bases from V and 5 bases from J, the junction contained 7 bases not matched to a gene. The germline gives CDR1 SEHNR, CDR2 FQNEAQ (reference sequence). CDR3 sequence: CASSFYTSANNEQFF. The DNA of the CDR3 is TGTGCCAGCAGCTTTTACACTAGCGCTAACAATGAGCAGTTCTTC.

This clonotype came up a few times. The chain has TRBV24-1 and TRBJ2-1; 7 positions match TRBD1. The V gene's germline CDR1 is KGHDR and CDR2 SFDVKD. Trimming took 5 bases from V and 8 from J; bases not matched to a gene: 5. The CDR3 length is 13 residues. For the CDR3, the DNA is TGTGCCACCAGTGTAGGGGGCAGGGATGAGCAGTTCTTC. This encodes CATSVGGRDEQFF.

The table lists this clonotype with a count of one. This chain connects TRBV12-3 or TRBV12-4 to TRBJ2-7; maybe TRBD2 (7 bases). The CDR3 contains 15 residues. Deletions cut 3 bases from V and 5 bases from J, with 17 bases between. The DNA for the CDR3 is TGTGCCAGCAGTTTCAGGGGAGGGTCCCCCGACGAGCAGTACTTC. Translating gives CASSFRGGSPDEQYF.

The rearrangement links TRBV12-3 or TRBV12-4 to TRBJ2-4; TRBD2 matches at 7 bases. V dropped 1 base and J dropped 8; count of bases not matched to a gene: 5. The CDR3 is made up of 14 amino acids. CDR3 sequence reads: CASSLESAGDIQYF. The DNA for the CDR3 is TGTGCCAGCAGTTTAGAGTCGGCGGGGGACATTCAGTACTTC.

CDR3 nucleotides: TGTGCCAGCAGCTTCGACGGCGGGAAGGGAAATGAGCAGTTCTTC. Translation: CASSFDGGKGNEQFF. The V and J genes are TRBV7-9 and TRBJ2-1; D perhaps matches TRBD2 (6 bases). Between the trimmed V and J ends, which lost 3 bases and 7 bases, there was a span of 16 bases. Per the germline V gene, CDR1 is SEHNR and CDR2 is FQNEAQ (reference sequence). This CDR3 comprises 15 residues.

V and J are TRBV6-2 or TRBV6-3 and TRBJ2-5; 7 positions agree with TRBD1. Near its end, the DNA agrees better with TRBJ2-7, so the J call may be wrong. This CDR3 is built from 14 residues. From germline, CDR1 is MNHEY and CDR2 SVGEGT. In DNA, the CDR3 is TGTGCCAGCAGCCCGACAGGGACAGTCAGCGAGCAGTACTTC. Its protein product is CASSPTGTVSEQYF.

CDR3 region: CSVGSGSTYNEQFF. CDR3 bases: TGCAGCGTCGGTAGCGGATCAACTTACAATGAGCAGTTCTTC. V usage is TRBV29-1 and J usage is TRBJ2-1; D possibly corresponds to TRBD2 (6 bases). The ends were cut back, 6 bases at V and 4 bases at J, with 16 bases in the middle. The length of the CDR3 is 14 residues. The germline gives CDR1 SQVTM, CDR2 ANQGSEA.

J is TRBJ2-7 and V is TRBV9; 9 bases map to TRBD1. The CDR3 consists of 14 residues. The junction had 1 base not matched to a gene; V was cut back by 0 bases and J by 3 bases. Germline V gene sequence: CDR1 SGDLS, CDR2 YYNGEE. CDR3 in DNA: TGTGCCAGCAGCGTAGGACAGGGGGACTACGAGCAGTACTTC. Its translation: CASSVGQGDYEQYF.

The rearrangement joins TRBV27 to TRBJ1-2, with D perhaps TRBD1 (6 bases). Germline-derived CDR1 and CDR2 are MNHEY and SMNVEV (reference sequence). This CDR3 comprises 13 residues. V was pared by 5 bases and J by 4 bases, with 11 bases between. The CDR3 coding sequence is TGTGCCAGCAGTGTGGGGGCAACCTATGGCTACACCTTC. Amino acid sequence: CASSVGATYGYTF.

Regarding this clonotype: A much more abundant neighbour one base away suggests this may be a read error. V usage is TRBV6-6 and J usage is TRBJ1-1; 11 bases align to TRBD1. Germline CDR1 MNHNY, CDR2 SVGAGI (reference sequence). The V gene end was trimmed by 4 bases and the J gene end by 4 bases; junction bases not matched to a gene: 2. This CDR3 is 14 amino acids long. The CDR3 here is CASSFGQGATEAFF. CDR3 DNA sequence: TGTGCCAGCAGTTTTGGACAGGGGGCCACTGAAGCTTTCTTT.

The rearrangement joins TRBV7-9 to TRBJ2-1; D gene ambiguous. V dropped 1 base and J dropped 3 bases, with 7 bases sitting between them. Germline assignment: CDR1 SEHNR and CDR2 FQNEAQ (reference sequence). The CDR3 spans 14 residues. CDR3 nucleotide sequence: TGTGCCAGCAGCTTAGAGGTAAACTACAATGAGCAGTTCTTC. Its translation is CASSLEVNYNEQFF.

In its sample, this clonotype was seen once. The CDR3 ends on some other residue instead of the conserved phenylalanine or tryptophan, so this is likely a read error. V gene TRBV7-9 combines with J gene TRBJ2-1, with 10 bases that match TRBD2. The germline CDR1 and CDR2 sequences are SEHNR and FQNEAQ (reference sequence). CDR3 length equals 15 residues. The V gene end was trimmed by 3 bases and the J gene end by 5 bases; junction bases not matched to a gene: 4. For the CDR3, the DNA is TGTGCCAGCAGCTTTCTAGCGGGAGCTAACAATGAGCAGTTCGTC. It yields the protein CASSFLAGANNEQFV.